These 15 T cell receptor beta chains were all obtained from the same sample, sequenced in a study of glioma-infiltrating T cells. TCR alpha and beta CDR3 regions were amplified from RNA using iRepertoire nested multiplex PCR. TCRdb re-derived calls from the multiplex PCR reads in MiXCR, one entry per CDR3 protein. The profile shows 100,000 to 150,000 distinct CDR3 sequences, 20% to 25% of them singletons. Sequencing was carried out using glioma tissue, nonneoplastic brain tissue, or PBMCs (not recorded which). Receptors originate from a human donor with low-grade glioma or glioblastoma, undergoing nonglioma brain surgery, or in good health (not recorded which).

The chain has TRBV6-1 and TRBJ2-1; possibly TRBD2 for D (5 bases). CDR3 length: 15 amino acids. Deletions cut 8 bases from V and 7 bases from J, with 21 bases between. Germline assignment: CDR1 MNHNS and CDR2 SASEGT. The CDR3: CASSTPGIRSNEQFF. CDR3 nucleotides: TGTGCCAGCTCCACCCCCGGGATTAGGAGTAATGAGCAGTTCTTC.

Notes on this clonotype: This could be a read error, since a much larger clone is one nucleotide away. The J gene is TRBJ2-1, the V gene TRBV11-2, with 13 bases lining up with TRBD2. The CDR3 has 17 amino acids. Germline CDR1 and CDR2: SGHAT and FQNNGV. J gave up 8 bases and V 9 bases, and 16 bases lay outside the gene matches. DNA of the CDR3: TGTGCCAGAAGCAGGGCTGAGGGACTAGCGGGACACCATGAGCAGTTCTTC. Encoded protein: CARSRAEGLAGHHEQFF.

This clonotype has a handful of counts. This chain joins TRBV20-1 and TRBJ1-2, with D hard to call. This CDR3 spans 16 amino acids. Trimming removed 1 base at V and 3 bases at J, with 18 bases between. The germline CDR1 and CDR2 sequences are DFQATT and SNEGSKA (reference sequence). This chain's CDR3 is CSARAEDATADYGYTF. The CDR3 nucleotides are TGCAGTGCTAGAGCCGAGGACGCAACAGCTGACTATGGCTACACCTTC.

V usage is TRBV19 and J usage is TRBJ1-2; D may be TRBD1 (6 bases). The CDR3 covers 16 residues. The V gene's germline CDR1 is LNHDA and CDR2 SQIVND (reference sequence). Between the trimmed V and J ends, which lost 4 bases and 1 base, there was a span of 16 bases. The CDR3 sequence is CASSRPGQSNNYGYTF. The CDR3 DNA sequence: TGTGCCAGTAGTAGGCCGGGACAATCGAATAACTATGGCTACACCTTC.

The V call is TRBV27, the J call TRBJ2-3; maybe TRBD2 (6 bases). V was pared by 8 bases and J by 7 bases, with 19 bases between. Germline values: CDR1 MNHEY, CDR2 SMNVEV (reference sequence). This CDR3 contains 14 residues. CDR3 nucleotide sequence: TGTGCCAGCGCTGGAGGAGGGCAGTCATATACGCAGTATTTT. It codes for CASAGGGQSYTQYF.

The J gene is TRBJ2-4, the V gene TRBV3-1, with D possibly being TRBD1 (6 bases). CDR1 and CDR2 from the germline V gene are LGHDT and YNNKEL (reference sequence). V lost 9 bases and J 11 bases, leaving 17 bases between the germline ends. The CDR3 runs to 12 residues. CDR3 residues: CASFGGAGFQYF. In nucleotides, the CDR3 is TGTGCCAGTTTTGGGGGCGCCGGTTTTCAGTACTTC.

In this sample, this clonotype turned up many times. The chain joins TRBV19 to TRBJ2-7; perhaps TRBD2 as D (7 bases). CDR3 size: 15 residues. V was pared by 7 bases and J by 2 bases, with 18 bases between. Germline assignment: CDR1 LNHDA and CDR2 SQIVND (reference sequence). CDR3 sequence: CASTGGHAGTYEQYF. The DNA of the CDR3 is TGTGCCAGTACCGGGGGGCACGCGGGAACCTACGAGCAGTACTTC.

In its sample, this clonotype was seen many times. The chain employs TRBV6-4 and TRBJ2-3; 10 nucleotides match TRBD1. With V trimmed by 0 bases and J by 4 bases, 1 base remained unmatched. Germline V CDR1 and CDR2: MRHNA, SNTAGT. The CDR3 totals 15 residues. The CDR3 sequence: CASSDSTGGADTQYF. The CDR3 DNA reads TGTGCCAGCAGTGACTCGACAGGGGGCGCAGATACGCAGTATTTT.

This clonotype is deemed medium-sized. The V call is TRBV18, the J call TRBJ2-6; D is unresolved. Germline V CDR1 and CDR2: KGHSH, LQKENI. With 8 bases removed from V and 0 bases from J, the gap between germline ends came to 8 bases. This CDR3 spans 14 amino acids. The CDR3 nucleotides read TGTGCCAGCAGTCCAAACTCTGGGGCCAACGTCCTGACTTTC. Translation: CASSPNSGANVLTF.

There are a few counts of this clonotype. This sequence joins TRBV4-1 and TRBJ2-4; 11 bases are a match to TRBD2. Germline assignment: CDR1 MGHRA and CDR2 YSYEKL. This CDR3 region has 20 residues. Trimming cost V 1 base and J 1 base; bases outside gene matches: 12. The CDR3 coding sequence is TGCGCCAGCAGCCAAGGGTTCGTACTAGCGGGAGTTCGGGCCAAAAACATTCAGTACTTC. It specifies CASSQGFVLAGVRAKNIQYF.

This chain connects TRBV27 to TRBJ1-4, with D perhaps TRBD1 (6 bases). Germline CDR1 MNHEY, CDR2 SMNVEV (reference sequence). The CDR3 is 19 residues long. V was cut by 6 bases and J by 7 bases, with 30 bases left in between. The CDR3 sequence is CASRPGGASSQGLGEKLFF. In DNA form, the CDR3 reads TGTGCCAGCAGACCGGGGGGGGCCTCCTCACAAGGACTAGGTGAAAAACTGTTTTTT.

In its sample, this clonotype was seen many times. The gene calls are TRBV12-3 or TRBV12-4 and TRBJ2-1, with TRBD2 matching over 10 bases. The junction had 6 bases not matched to a gene; V was cut back by 7 bases and J by 6 bases. This CDR3 region has 14 residues. The chain's CDR3 is CASTSGRASNEQFF. CDR3 bases: TGTGCCAGCACCAGCGGGAGGGCGTCCAATGAGCAGTTCTTC.

This clonotype was seen ten or more times. This chain links TRBV5-1 with TRBJ2-5; the match to TRBD2 covers 10 bases. J lost 4 bases, V lost 3 bases, and 3 bases had no gene match. The CDR3 runs 14 residues. Germline CDR1 and CDR2: SGHRS and YFSETQ. The CDR3 sequence is CASSSAGGPETQYF. The CDR3, as DNA: TGCGCCAGCAGCTCAGCGGGAGGGCCAGAGACCCAGTACTTC.

This clonotype was seen ten or more times. This chain connects TRBV4-1 to TRBJ2-5; the D gene could be TRBD1 or TRBD2 (5 bases each). CDR1 and CDR2 (germline): MGHRA, YSYEKL. The CDR3 is 16 amino acids. V was cut by 4 bases and J by 4 bases, with 19 bases left in between. The CDR3 nucleotides read TGCGCCAGCAGCCTCCCAAAGGGGCAGGGACCAGAGACCCAGTACTTC. Its translation is CASSLPKGQGPETQYF.

In regard to this clonotype: A read error may explain this, as a much larger clone is one base away. The chain joins TRBV4-1 to TRBJ1-1; D may be TRBD1 (5 bases). The CDR3 has 17 amino acids. Germline V CDR1 and CDR2: MGHRA, YSYEKL. CDR3 coding DNA: TGTGCCAGCAGCCAAGATGCGCAGGGAGGGAGGAACACTGAAGCTTTCTTT. Its protein is CASSQDAQGGRNTEAFF.